Sequencing of this T cell receptor beta chain was carried out in a study of liver allograft versus peripheral blood T cells. Study details: Peripheral blood of the recipients supplied T cell receptor repertoires that were compared with those in transplanted livers.

The CDR3 extends over 17 amino acids. CDR1 and CDR2 (germline): MNHNS, SASEGT. V was trimmed by 2 bases and J by 7 bases, leaving 24 bases between them. One entry per CDR3 protein results from TCRdb running MiXCR on the reads. The sample yields 8,900 or so distinct CDR3 sequences, around 21% seen once. Study results and caveats: Within liver allografts, T cell receptor repertoires were reportedly different from those in peripheral blood.

At least ten counts were recorded for this clonotype. The target antigen is unknown. This receptor was identified in a human patient who had a liver transplant. The T cells may partly be graft donor cells. This sequence joins TRBV6-1 and TRBJ2-7, with TRBD2 as a possible D gene (7 bases). Written as DNA, the CDR3 is TGTGCCAGCAGTGAATTGGCTGGAGGGGGAGGGCCTTGGGAGCAGTACTTC. Translated: CASSELAGGGGPWEQYF.